This TCR beta chain was documented in a study of blood T cell repertoires in COVID-19 (dated by TCRdb to 2020 to 2022). In terms of the full investigation: Samples covering the acute and convalescent phases of COVID-19 were provided by collaborators in the United States, Italy and Spain. The prospective study material was composed of cDNA or gDNA derived from T cells, B-cell-depleted T cells, or PBMCs. The dataset comprised deeply sampled blood TCRbeta repertoires from subjects exposed to, actively infected with, or recovered from COVID-19. The repertoires were released in a freely available public database meant as a resource for research on the immune response to SARS-CoV-2. The samples were drawn from the first 160 participants of the ongoing ImmuneRACE study and from 1,254 subjects provided by 6 global collaborators. A de-identified subject ID, COVID-19 status, age in years and sex were almost always included in the sample metadata. HLA class I and class II types, where available, came from metadata supplied by the sample provider rather than from assay-based typing.

TCRbeta CDR3 regions were amplified from genomic DNA by means of the immunoSEQ Assay, a bias-controlled multiplex PCR. From the authors' description of their analysis: The number of nucleated cells in each sample was estimated by amplification of reference gene primers within the assay. To quantify the absolute abundance of each unique TCRbeta CDR3 rearrangement, sequence reads were collapsed and filtered. Productive Simpson clonality was computed per sample as the square root of Simpson's diversity index over productive rearrangements. TCRdb obtained this table from immuneACCESS and retained in-frame rearrangements with V and J assigned. These tables miss some clones; where compared with another copy, unresolved V genes account for less than half of the shortfall, and the remainder is unexplained. V, J and clone size are taken as reported in that table, and D and trimming were inferred from the DNA itself. Counted in this sample were tens of thousands of clones; around 90% of them appeared once. Together, the top ten hold around 0.96% of the sample.

Whole blood was collected in K2EDTA tubes by collaborating institutions according to the institutions' own protocols. For TCRbeta analysis, collaborator samples were shipped as frozen whole blood, as isolated PBMCs, or as DNA extracted from either sample type. This clone was seen only once. This clone's antigen is unknown. Base qualities are not at hand, and no much larger clone is one base apart. Overall results and qualifications from the work: The quantity of clinical and demographic metadata differed by source and by participant and was supplied without curation.

The V end gives up 5 bases and the J end 11 bases, leaving 12 bases in the junction not matched to a gene. Measured from the cysteine to the phenylalanine, the CDR3 is 14 residues long. The only DNA kept is the CDR3, 42 bases in frame from the first base. CDR1 SGHRS and CDR2 YFSETQ were looked up in the germline V gene. Material: peripheral blood. The chain uses TRBV5-1 and TRBJ2-1, and 8 junctional nucleotides match TRBD2. This clonotype was sampled from a woman aged 50 to 60 in a cohort sampled during active COVID-19. The CDR3 region has the sequence CASRGEIAGRKQFF. The nucleotides read TGCGCCAGCAGAGGGGAGATAGCGGGAAGGAAGCAGTTCTTC.